The 13 T cell receptor beta chains in this list originate from one sample, sequenced in a study of graft-versus-host responses after intestinal transplantation. The antigens for these receptors are not known. Measured with immunoSEQ multiplex PCR; TCRdb has only the in-frame clones, and not every one. Here the sample spans over 75,000 clones, about 87% being singletons. The sequenced sample was unstimulated CD4+ T cells sorted from spleen or lymph node cells, obtained before transplant. These receptors all come from a human donor who was the organ donor for an intestinal transplant.

This sequence joins TRBV6-1 and TRBJ1-1; no clear D. The germline gives CDR1 MNHNS, CDR2 SASEGT. The CDR3 is 14 amino acids. V was clipped by 0 bases and J by 5 bases, with 10 bases between them. CDR3 nucleotides: TGTGCCAGCAGTGAAGCGATAGGGAGGACTGAAGCTTTCTTT. It encodes CASSEAIGRTEAFF.

The chain recombines TRBV19 with TRBJ2-5; TRBD2 might be the D (7 bases). Germline V lookup: CDR1 LNHDA, CDR2 SQIVND (reference sequence). The CDR3 loop spans 14 amino acids. The V gene lost 8 bases and the J gene lost 7 bases, with 20 bases spanning the gap. CDR3 nucleotide sequence: TGTGCCAGTGGCCTGGGGGGGGGCCTGGGGACCCAGTACTTC. Translation: CASGLGGGLGTQYF.

This clone has just a few counts. The chain uses TRBV5-6 and TRBJ1-1; 7 nucleotides match TRBD1. CDR1 SGHDT and CDR2 YYEEEE come from the germline V gene. The CDR3 loop spans 14 amino acids. Trimming removed 0 bases from V and 4 bases from J; junction bases left unmatched: 3. The CDR3 DNA reads TGTGCCAGCAGCTTGGGACAGGGCTCCACTGAAGCTTTCTTT. Encoded protein: CASSLGQGSTEAFF.

The CDR3, as DNA: TGCGCCAGCAGCGTATCGAACGGAGCTAACTATGGCTACACCTTC. It is translated as CASSVSNGANYGYTF. V gene TRBV5-1 combines with J gene TRBJ1-2, with no clear D. This CDR3 region has 15 residues. V was clipped by 4 bases and J by 0 bases, with 13 bases between them. Germline lookup yields CDR1 SGHRS and CDR2 YFSETQ. The whole variable domain, remainder taken from reference TRBV5-1 and TRBJ1-2, is KAGVTQTPRYLIKTRGQQVTLSCSPISGHRSVSWYQQTPGQGLQFLFEYFSETQRNKGNFPGRFSGRQFSNSRSEMNVSTLELGDSALYLCASSVSNGANYGYTFGSGTRLTVV.

This chain connects TRBV5-5 to TRBJ1-2, with D uncertain. Germline loops: CDR1 SGHKS, CDR2 YYEKEE (reference sequence). The V end was cut by 1 base, the J end by 3 bases, with 7 bases between. The CDR3 is 13 amino acids. CDR3 coding DNA: TGTGCCAGCAGCTTGTCTTTATACTATGGCTACACCTTC. Translated, it gives CASSLSLYYGYTF.

This chain connects TRBV27 to TRBJ2-3; D might be TRBD2 (6 bases). Germline V gene data show CDR1 as MNHEY and CDR2 as SMNVEV (reference sequence). The CDR3 loop spans 15 amino acids. Trimming took 6 bases from V and 2 from J, leaving 15 bases between them. The CDR3 sequence: CASREGSGFTDTQYF. The CDR3 DNA follows: TGTGCCAGCAGGGAAGGGAGCGGGTTCACAGATACGCAGTATTTT.

The sample holds one count of this clone. The rearrangement uses TRBV9 and TRBJ2-1; 8 bases agree with TRBD2. The length of the CDR3 is 16 residues. Germline V gives CDR1 SGDLS, CDR2 YYNGEE. The junction had 15 bases not matched to a gene; V was cut back by 4 bases and J by 9 bases. The CDR3 spells CASSPHPGGDVGEQFF. CDR3 sequence (DNA): TGTGCCAGCAGCCCCCACCCGGGAGGGGACGTGGGTGAGCAGTTCTTC.

The V gene is TRBV4-3, the J gene TRBJ2-2; TRBD2 might be the D (5 bases). From germline, CDR1 is LGHNA and CDR2 YSLEER. CDR3 length: 17 residues. The germline V and J ends were trimmed by 4 bases and 3 bases, with 18 bases remaining between them. CDR3 sequence (DNA): TGCGCCAGCAGCCGCCCGACTAAGGCACCGCACACCGGGGAGCTGTTTTTT. The encoded protein is CASSRPTKAPHTGELFF.

The genes are TRBV9 and TRBJ2-1; 10 positions match TRBD2. The trim removed 4 bases at V and 4 bases at J, leaving 2 bases unmatched. The CDR3 consists of 14 residues. The V gene's germline CDR1 is SGDLS and CDR2 YYNGEE. The CDR3 nucleotides are TGTGCCAGCAGCACTAGCGGGGCTTACAATGAGCAGTTCTTC. This sequence encodes CASSTSGAYNEQFF.

V and J are TRBV7-8 and TRBJ2-3; 7 bases match TRBD2. Germline V gene sequence: CDR1 SGHVS, CDR2 FQNEAQ. The CDR3 contains 16 residues. Unmatched junction bases numbered 8, after V lost 5 bases and J lost 0 bases. The CDR3 bases are TGTGCCAGCAGCCTCTTACTAGCGAGGAGCACAGATACGCAGTATTTT. This encodes CASSLLLARSTDTQYF. The full variable domain, with the rest looked up from reference TRBV7-8 and TRBJ2-3, is GAGVSQSPRYKVAKRGQDVALRCDPISGHVSLFWYQQALGQGPEFLTYFQNEAQLDKSGLPSDRFFAERPEGSVSTLKIQRTQQEDSAVYLCASSLLLARSTDTQYFGPGTRLTVL.

This rearrangement joins TRBV2 to TRBJ2-1, with D tentatively TRBD2 (6 bases). This CDR3 spans 14 amino acids. V gave up 6 bases and J gave up 7 bases, with 16 bases separating them. Germline V gives CDR1 SNHLY, CDR2 FYNNEI. The CDR3 region is CASRLVGSGNEQFF. The DNA of the CDR3 is TGTGCCAGCAGGCTAGTCGGGAGTGGGAATGAGCAGTTCTTC.

This chain uses TRBV21-1 with TRBJ1-5; the DNA was not compared with TRBD1, the D call given in the table. TRBV21-1 is shown as a pseudogene. This CDR3 contains 15 residues. The CDR3 here is CASNPSRAGDQPQHF. The CDR3 DNA sequence: TGTGCCAGCAACCCTAGCCGGGCAGGGGATCAGCCCCAGCATTTT.

The genes are TRBV5-4 and TRBJ2-7; tentative D call: TRBD1 (5 bases). Germline V gene lookup returns CDR1 SGHNT and CDR2 YYREEE (reference sequence). With 6 bases removed from V and 5 bases from J, the gap between germline ends came to 18 bases. The CDR3 contains 14 residues. Here the CDR3 reads CASTQHGALNEQYF. Here the CDR3 DNA reads TGTGCCAGCACCCAACATGGGGCTTTAAACGAGCAGTACTTC.